These 18 T cell receptor beta chains were all obtained from the same sample, sequenced in a study of blood T cell repertoires in COVID-19. Measured with immunoSEQ multiplex PCR; TCRdb has only the in-frame clones, and not every one. This sample yields approximately 200,000 clones, of which over 75% are seen a single time; roughly 3.5% belongs to the top ten. Input material: peripheral blood. The receptors shown here come from a man between 60 and 70 years old with acute or convalescent COVID-19.

The chain has TRBV18 and TRBJ1-1; TRBD1 might be the D (5 bases). The CDR3 runs to 14 residues. V dropped 1 base and J dropped 4 bases, with 10 bases sitting between them. Germline assignment: CDR1 KGHSH and CDR2 LQKENI. The CDR3 region has the DNA TGTGCCAGCTCACCACAGGGGTCGGGCACTGAAGCTTTCTTT. This gives the protein CASSPQGSGTEAFF.

V usage is TRBV3-1 (or the pseudogene TRBV3-2) and J usage is TRBJ2-7, with 7 nucleotides matching TRBD1. The CDR3 is 14 amino acids. Germline V CDR1 and CDR2: LGHDT, YNNKEL (reference sequence). V shed 4 bases, J shed 0 bases, and the junction held 3 bases outside the gene matches. CDR3 DNA sequence: TGTGCCAGCAGCCCTCGGACAGGCTCCTACGAGCAGTACTTC. Translated, it gives CASSPRTGSYEQYF.

The chain has TRBV4-1 and TRBJ1-5; 11 nucleotides align to TRBD1. After removal of 5 bases from V and 6 bases from J, the junction contained 12 bases not matched to a gene. Germline lookup yields CDR1 MGHRA and CDR2 YSYEKL. The CDR3 contains 17 residues. This CDR3 reads CASSAGQGAREGQPQHF. The DNA for the CDR3 is TGCGCCAGCAGCGCTGGACAGGGGGCGCGAGAAGGTCAGCCCCAGCATTTT.

J is TRBJ1-5 and V is TRBV7-2; TRBD1 is a possible D gene (6 bases). CDR3 length equals 15 residues. Trimming took 4 bases from V and 2 from J, leaving 12 bases between them. Germline lookup yields CDR1 SGHTA and CDR2 FQGNSA. The CDR3 sequence is CASSSQGNGNQPQHF. For the CDR3, the DNA is TGTGCCAGCAGCTCCCAGGGGAATGGCAATCAGCCCCAGCATTTT.

This clone was detected only once. The genes are TRBV27 and TRBJ2-7; 7 bases match TRBD2. Germline V CDR1 and CDR2: MNHEY, SMNVEV (reference sequence). CDR3 size: 15 residues. J was trimmed by 2 bases and V by 6 bases; bases with no gene match: 10. The CDR3 DNA sequence: TGTGCCAGCAGCCCTAAACTAGCGACAACCTACGAGCAGTACTTC. Protein sequence: CASSPKLATTYEQYF.

This clone is a singleton in its sample. The V gene is TRBV27, the J gene TRBJ1-5; 7 bases match TRBD1. The CDR3 loop spans 16 amino acids. Germline V gives CDR1 MNHEY, CDR2 SMNVEV (reference sequence). V dropped 1 base and J dropped 1; count of bases not matched to a gene: 4. CDR3 sequence: CASSLWGRGSNQPQHF. The CDR3 DNA is TGTGCCAGCAGTTTATGGGGCAGGGGGAGCAATCAGCCCCAGCATTTT.

V gene TRBV11-2 combines with J gene TRBJ2-7; TRBD1 matches 8 bases. The CDR3 is 16 residues long. Germline V gene sequence: CDR1 SGHAT, CDR2 FQNNGV. The V gene end was trimmed by 5 bases and the J gene end by 2 bases; junction bases not matched to a gene: 11. As DNA, the CDR3 is TGTGCCAGCAGCCCATTTCAGGGGGCCAGAGCCTACGAGCAGTACTTC. Its protein is CASSPFQGARAYEQYF.

The chain employs TRBV9 and TRBJ1-2, with 8 positions matching TRBD1. Per the germline V gene, CDR1 is SGDLS and CDR2 is YYNGEE. The CDR3 runs to 13 residues. Unmatched junction bases numbered 6, after V lost 4 bases and J lost 7 bases. CDR3 nucleotides: TGTGCCAGCAGCTTATCAGGGGGCCGTGGCTACACCTTC. It yields the protein CASSLSGGRGYTF. The full variable domain, rest sourced from reference TRBV9 and TRBJ1-2, is DSGVTQTPKHLITATGQRVTLRCSPRSGDLSVYWYQQSLDQGLQFLIQYYNGEERAKGNILERFSAQQFPDLHSELNLSSLELGDSALYFCASSLSGGRGYTFGSGTRLTVV.

V is TRBV11-2 and J is TRBJ2-1; the match to TRBD2 covers 9 bases. Germline V gene data show CDR1 as SGHAT and CDR2 as FQNNGV. This CDR3 contains 15 residues. V shed 0 bases and J 9 bases; nucleotides not matched to a gene: 6. This CDR3 is CASSLDRGTSFEQFF. The CDR3 bases are TGTGCCAGCAGCTTAGATCGAGGGACTAGCTTTGAGCAGTTCTTC.

V usage is TRBV7-9 and J usage is TRBJ1-5; 7 bases fit TRBD1. The CDR3 runs to 15 residues. V was pared by 5 bases and J by 3 bases, with 7 bases of the junction left unmatched. CDR1 is SEHNR, CDR2 FQNEAQ, per germline (reference sequence). The chain's CDR3 is CASSLDRTSNQPQHF. CDR3 sequence (DNA): TGTGCCAGCAGCCTGGACAGGACATCCAATCAGCCCCAGCATTTT.

The rearrangement links TRBV5-6 to TRBJ1-2; 8 bases agree with TRBD1. The CDR3 loop spans 16 amino acids. CDR1 SGHDT and CDR2 YYEEEE come from the germline V gene. V shed 3 bases, J shed 7 bases, and the junction held 14 bases outside the gene matches. The CDR3 region has the DNA TGTGCCAGCAGCTCTAAAGGGGCAGGGGGCGCCTCTGGCTACACCTTC. It yields the protein CASSSKGAGGASGYTF. The entire variable domain, with the rest obtained from reference TRBV5-6 and TRBJ1-2, is as follows: DAGVTQSPTHLIKTRGQQVTLRCSPKSGHDTVSWYQQALGQGPQFIFQYYEEEERQRGNFPDRFSGHQFPNYSSELNVNALLLGDSALYLCASSSKGAGGASGYTFGSGTRLTVV.

In DNA, the CDR3 is TGCGCCAGCAGCCTGGGTGGCGGGAATAATGAAAAACTGTTTTTT. Its translation is CASSLGGGNNEKLFF. The rearrangement joins TRBV5-1 to TRBJ1-4; D ambiguous. Trimming took off 4 bases at V and 4 bases at J, with 14 bases between the two ends. This CDR3 contains 15 residues. Looked up from germline, CDR1 is SGHRS and CDR2 is YFSETQ.

In its sample, this clone was seen once. J is TRBJ1-4 and V is TRBV7-9; possibly TRBD1 for D (6 bases). The ends were cut back, 1 base at V and 8 bases at J, with 20 bases in the middle. Germline CDR1 SEHNR, CDR2 FQNEAQ (reference sequence). The CDR3 runs 17 residues. The DNA of the CDR3 is TGTGCCAGCAGCTTAGACAGGGTTCGGCCTGGGGAGGAAAAACTGTTTTTT. Translating gives CASSLDRVRPGEEKLFF.

This clone came up a few times. The V and J genes are TRBV3-1 (or the pseudogene TRBV3-2) and TRBJ1-5, with 8 bases matching TRBD1. Germline-derived CDR1 and CDR2 are LGHDT and YNNKEL (reference sequence). This CDR3 spans 14 amino acids. V shed 4 bases, J shed 7 bases, and the junction held 6 bases outside the gene matches. In DNA form, the CDR3 reads TGTGCCAGCAGCCTCTCAGGGGGCGGACAGCCCCAGCATTTT. It yields the protein CASSLSGGGQPQHF.

This clone was seen a single time. J is TRBJ2-7 and V is TRBV19; possibly TRBD2 for D (5 bases). Germline loops: CDR1 LNHDA, CDR2 SQIVND (reference sequence). The length of the CDR3 is 15 residues. Trimming took off 3 bases at V and 3 bases at J, with 15 bases between the two ends. The CDR3 DNA reads TGTGCCAGTAGTATCTCAGCGGTAATCGGCTACGAGCAGTACTTC. Protein product: CASSISAVIGYEQYF.

The rearrangement uses TRBV5-5 and TRBJ2-7; possibly TRBD2 for D (5 bases). Germline V gives CDR1 SGHKS, CDR2 YYEKEE (reference sequence). The CDR3 extends over 15 amino acids. V was cut by 1 base and J by 0 bases, with 11 bases left in between. The CDR3 DNA is TGTGCCAGCAGCTTGAGGCTAGCAGACTCCTACGAGCAGTACTTC. Translated, it gives CASSLRLADSYEQYF.

This clone was seen only a few times. This chain connects TRBV12-5 to TRBJ2-7; perhaps TRBD1 as D (7 bases). V dropped 1 base and J dropped 3 bases, with 16 bases sitting between them. CDR3 length: 16 residues. Germline CDR1 and CDR2: LGHNT and FRNRAP. The chain's CDR3 is CASGLETGTAGYEQYF. CDR3 nucleotides: TGTGCTAGTGGTTTGGAAACCGGGACAGCGGGCTACGAGCAGTACTTC.

The chain combines TRBV5-1 with TRBJ1-2; TRBD1 might be the D (5 bases). Trimming removed 2 bases from V and 4 bases from J, with 21 bases in between. The CDR3 has 17 amino acids. Germline lookup yields CDR1 SGHRS and CDR2 YFSETQ. The DNA of the CDR3 is TGCGCCAGCAGCTTAATAGGCAGGGCGAGTGATGGCTATGGCTACACCTTC. Its protein product is CASSLIGRASDGYGYTF.